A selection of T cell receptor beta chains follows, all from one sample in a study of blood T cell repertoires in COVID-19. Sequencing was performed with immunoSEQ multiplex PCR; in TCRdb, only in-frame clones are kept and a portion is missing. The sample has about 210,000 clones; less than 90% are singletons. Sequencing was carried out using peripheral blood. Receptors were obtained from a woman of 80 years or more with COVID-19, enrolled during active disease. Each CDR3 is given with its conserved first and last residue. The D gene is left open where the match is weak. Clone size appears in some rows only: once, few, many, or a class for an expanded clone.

CDR3 DNA: TGTGCCAGCAGCTTTAGCTCAGTGGGCACTGAAGCTTTCTTT
CDR3 protein: CASSFSSVGTEAFF
V gene: TRBV9
J gene: TRBJ1-1
D gene: .
clone size: .

CDR3 DNA: TGTGCCAGCAGCTTAATGGGGGCTAGCAATCAGCCCCAGCATTTT
CDR3 protein: CASSLMGASNQPQHF
V gene: TRBV7-8
J gene: TRBJ1-5
D gene: .
clone size: .

CDR3 DNA: TGTGCCAGCAGTCACAATGGTCAGGGGAACACTGAAGCTTTCTTT
CDR3 protein: CASSHNGQGNTEAFF
V gene: TRBV28
J gene: TRBJ1-1
D gene: .
clone size: .

CDR3 DNA: TGTGCCACCAGACTAGCGGGGGGGCTTAGCACAGATACGCAGTATTTT
CDR3 protein: CATRLAGGLSTDTQYF
V gene: TRBV10-3
J gene: TRBJ2-3
D gene: TRBD2
clone size: few

CDR3 DNA: TGTGCCAGCAGCCAAGAGATGGGGACAGGCAATCAGCCCCAGCATTTT
CDR3 protein: CASSQEMGTGNQPQHF
V gene: TRBV3-1/TRBV3-2
J gene: TRBJ1-5
D gene: TRBD1
clone size: .

CDR3 DNA: TGTGCCACTCGGAGACAGCCTCTTGAAAAACTGTTTTTT
CDR3 protein: CATRRQPLEKLFF
V gene: TRBV19
J gene: TRBJ1-4
D gene: .
clone size: .

CDR3 DNA: TGCAGCGTTGCAATGGGGCAGGAGGCTTTCTTT
CDR3 protein: CSVAMGQEAFF
V gene: TRBV29-1
J gene: TRBJ1-1
D gene: .
clone size: .

CDR3 DNA: TGCGCCAGCAGCTCGCAGGGGAACTCCTACGAGCAGTACTTC
CDR3 protein: CASSSQGNSYEQYF
V gene: TRBV5-1
J gene: TRBJ2-7
D gene: .
clone size: once

CDR3 DNA: TGTGCCAGCAGCTCTCCCAGCAGGGGGTTGGGTGAGCAGTACTTC
CDR3 protein: CASSSPSRGLGEQYF
V gene: TRBV6-2/TRBV6-3
J gene: TRBJ2-7
D gene: TRBD1
clone size: .

CDR3 DNA: TGTGCCAGCAGCCAAGGCAGGGGAAACACCATATATTTT
CDR3 protein: CASSQGRGNTIYF
V gene: TRBV4-2
J gene: TRBJ1-3
D gene: .
clone size: .

CDR3 DNA: TGCAGTGCTAGTCCCAGGGGGGTTTACTATGGCTACACCTTC
CDR3 protein: CSASPRGVYYGYTF
V gene: TRBV20-1
J gene: TRBJ1-2
D gene: TRBD1
clone size: .

CDR3 DNA: TGTGCCAGCAGGGGGACAGGGAACACCGGGGAGCTGTTTTTT
CDR3 protein: CASRGTGNTGELFF
V gene: TRBV11-2
J gene: TRBJ2-2
D gene: TRBD1
clone size: .

CDR3 DNA: TGTGCCAGCAGTGAAACCGCAGGGGCTCAGCCCCAGCATTTT
CDR3 protein: CASSETAGAQPQHF
V gene: TRBV2
J gene: TRBJ1-5
D gene: .
clone size: .

CDR3 DNA: TGTGCCAGCAGTAACAGCTATGGCTACACCTTC
CDR3 protein: CASSNSYGYTF
V gene: TRBV28
J gene: TRBJ1-2
D gene: .
clone size: .

CDR3 DNA: TGTGCCAGCAGCTTAGCGGGAGGGTGGAATCAGCCCCAGCATTTT
CDR3 protein: CASSLAGGWNQPQHF
V gene: TRBV7-2
J gene: TRBJ1-5
D gene: .
clone size: .

CDR3 DNA: TGTGCCAGCAGATCTAGCGGGGGTACAATCTACAATGAGCAGTTCTTC
CDR3 protein: CASRSSGGTIYNEQFF
V gene: TRBV5-4
J gene: TRBJ2-1
D gene: TRBD2
clone size: once

CDR3 DNA: TGTGCCAGCGGAACCGGGACAGGCGTTTACAATGAGCAGTTCTTC
CDR3 protein: CASGTGTGVYNEQFF
V gene: TRBV5-4
J gene: TRBJ2-1
D gene: TRBD1
clone size: .

CDR3 DNA: TGTGCCAGCGGAGACTTAGGGGGCGGATTGAACACTGAAGCTTTCTTT
CDR3 protein: CASGDLGGGLNTEAFF
V gene: TRBV5-6
J gene: TRBJ1-1
D gene: TRBD1
clone size: .

CDR3 DNA: TGTGCCAGCAGCATGGACAGTACCCTTTACAATGAGCAGTTCTTC
CDR3 protein: CASSMDSTLYNEQFF
V gene: TRBV7-2
J gene: TRBJ2-1
D gene: .
clone size: .

CDR3 DNA: TGTGCCAGCAGCTTAGGTGACACTCTCACTGAAGCTTTCTTT
CDR3 protein: CASSLGDTLTEAFF
V gene: TRBV7-9
J gene: TRBJ1-1
D gene: .
clone size: once

CDR3 DNA: TGTGCCAGCAGCTTAAAGGCAGGGAACACTGAAGCTTTCTTT
CDR3 protein: CASSLKAGNTEAFF
V gene: TRBV7-8
J gene: TRBJ1-1
D gene: .
clone size: .

CDR3 DNA: TGTGCCAGCTCACCTCCGAGACTGGCACAAGAGACCCAGTACTTC
CDR3 protein: CASSPPRLAQETQYF
V gene: TRBV18
J gene: TRBJ2-5
D gene: .
clone size: .

CDR3 DNA: TGTGCCAGCACTTCTCAGGGGGACTATGGCTACACCTTC
CDR3 protein: CASTSQGDYGYTF
V gene: TRBV27
J gene: TRBJ1-2
D gene: TRBD1
clone size: few

CDR3 DNA: TGTGCCAGCAGCTTGGACAGCGGATTTGGCGCTGAAGCTTTCTTT
CDR3 protein: CASSLDSGFGAEAFF
V gene: TRBV5-4
J gene: TRBJ1-1
D gene: .
clone size: .

CDR3 DNA: TGTGCCAGCAGTGCTAAAGACTACGGCACAGATACGCAGTATTTT
CDR3 protein: CASSAKDYGTDTQYF
V gene: TRBV2
J gene: TRBJ2-3
D gene: .
clone size: .

CDR3 DNA: TGTGCCAGTGTCGAACAGGGTATGATCGGAAACACCATATATTTT
CDR3 protein: CASVEQGMIGNTIYF
V gene: TRBV19
J gene: TRBJ1-3
D gene: .
clone size: .

CDR3 DNA: TGTGCCAGTACCTCGGCCGGACAGGGACGGTGGAGAGGCTACACCTTC
CDR3 protein: CASTSAGQGRWRGYTF
V gene: TRBV19
J gene: TRBJ1-2
D gene: TRBD1
clone size: .

CDR3 DNA: TGTGCCAGCATCACAGGGATCGGCTACACCTTC
CDR3 protein: CASITGIGYTF
V gene: TRBV28
J gene: TRBJ1-2
D gene: .
clone size: .

CDR3 DNA: TGTGCCAGCAGCTTAGGACAGCCCCGGGATGGCTACACCTTC
CDR3 protein: CASSLGQPRDGYTF
V gene: TRBV28
J gene: TRBJ1-2
D gene: .
clone size: .

CDR3 DNA: TGTGCCACCAGCGGGGTTTGGTCAGAGACCCAGTACTTC
CDR3 protein: CATSGVWSETQYF
V gene: TRBV24-1
J gene: TRBJ2-5
D gene: .
clone size: .

CDR3 DNA: TGCAGTATCCGAGGAGACACTGAAGCTTTCTTT
CDR3 protein: CSIRGDTEAFF
V gene: TRBV20-1
J gene: TRBJ1-1
D gene: .
clone size: .

CDR3 DNA: TGTGCCAGCAGTTCCCGGGGCAGGGGGCGTATAAGCAATCAGCCCCAGCATTTT
CDR3 protein: CASSSRGRGRISNQPQHF
V gene: TRBV28
J gene: TRBJ1-5
D gene: TRBD1
clone size: .

CDR3 DNA: TGTGCCAGCAGCCCCTCGGGGGGTTCCTACAATGAGCAGTTCTTC
CDR3 protein: CASSPSGGSYNEQFF
V gene: TRBV11-3
J gene: TRBJ2-1
D gene: TRBD2
clone size: .

CDR3 DNA: TGTGCCAGCAGCCTCACCCTACAGGGATCGGACGGCTACACCTTC
CDR3 protein: CASSLTLQGSDGYTF
V gene: TRBV7-2
J gene: TRBJ1-2
D gene: .
clone size: .

CDR3 DNA: TGCAGTGCCCATACAGGGGAAGCGCAGTATTTT
CDR3 protein: CSAHTGEAQYF
V gene: TRBV20-1
J gene: TRBJ2-3
D gene: TRBD1
clone size: .

CDR3 DNA: TGTGCCAGCAGCGTAGGAATCGGGGGGGCGCGAAGTGGCTACACCTTC
CDR3 protein: CASSVGIGGARSGYTF
V gene: TRBV9
J gene: TRBJ1-2
D gene: .
clone size: once

CDR3 DNA: TGTGCCAGCAGGAAGGCAGGGGCCGGGGAGCTGTTTTTT
CDR3 protein: CASRKAGAGELFF
V gene: TRBV6-5
J gene: TRBJ2-2
D gene: .
clone size: .

CDR3 DNA: TGTGCCAGCAGGAGGGACAGTAACCTGAACACTGAAGCTTTCTTT
CDR3 protein: CASRRDSNLNTEAFF
V gene: TRBV6-4
J gene: TRBJ1-1
D gene: TRBD1
clone size: .

CDR3 DNA: TGTGCCAGCACCGACAGGGCGGACTCTGGAAACACCATATATTTT
CDR3 protein: CASTDRADSGNTIYF
V gene: TRBV6-6
J gene: TRBJ1-3
D gene: TRBD1
clone size: few

CDR3 DNA: TGTGCCAGCAGCCATACCGGGACATACCCTACCGGGGAGCTGTTTTTT
CDR3 protein: CASSHTGTYPTGELFF
V gene: TRBV3-1/TRBV3-2
J gene: TRBJ2-2
D gene: .
clone size: .

CDR3 DNA: TGTGCCAGTAGTACACAACAGGGGGCCTACAATGAGCAGTTCTTC
CDR3 protein: CASSTQQGAYNEQFF
V gene: TRBV19
J gene: TRBJ2-1
D gene: TRBD1
clone size: .

CDR3 DNA: TGTGCCAGCAGCTGGGCCGGTCTAACGGGGGGAAGAGAGACCCAGTACTTC
CDR3 protein: CASSWAGLTGGRETQYF
V gene: TRBV5-5
J gene: TRBJ2-5
D gene: TRBD2
clone size: .

CDR3 DNA: TGTGCCAGTAGTATAGATTCCTCGACAGGGCCCTATGGCTACACCTTC
CDR3 protein: CASSIDSSTGPYGYTF
V gene: TRBV19
J gene: TRBJ1-2
D gene: TRBD1
clone size: few

CDR3 DNA: TGTGCCAGCAGCGGGGGAGGATGGACTGAAGCTTTCTTT
CDR3 protein: CASSGGGWTEAFF
V gene: TRBV5-5
J gene: TRBJ1-1
D gene: .
clone size: once

CDR3 DNA: TGTGCCAGCAGCGGACCACAGGGGGCCGGGGGCTACACCTTC
CDR3 protein: CASSGPQGAGGYTF
V gene: TRBV9
J gene: TRBJ1-2
D gene: TRBD1
clone size: .

CDR3 DNA: TGTGCCAGCAGCCAGGCGGGGCTGTACAATGAGCAGTTCTTC
CDR3 protein: CASSQAGLYNEQFF
V gene: TRBV3-1/TRBV3-2
J gene: TRBJ2-1
D gene: .
clone size: .

CDR3 DNA: TGTGCCAGCAGCTTGGTAGCTAACTATGGCTACACCTTC
CDR3 protein: CASSLVANYGYTF
V gene: TRBV5-4
J gene: TRBJ1-2
D gene: .
clone size: once

CDR3 DNA: TGCGCCAGCAAGGATTCAGGGGATTCACCCCTCCACTTT
CDR3 protein: CASKDSGDSPLHF
V gene: TRBV5-1
J gene: TRBJ1-6
D gene: .
clone size: .